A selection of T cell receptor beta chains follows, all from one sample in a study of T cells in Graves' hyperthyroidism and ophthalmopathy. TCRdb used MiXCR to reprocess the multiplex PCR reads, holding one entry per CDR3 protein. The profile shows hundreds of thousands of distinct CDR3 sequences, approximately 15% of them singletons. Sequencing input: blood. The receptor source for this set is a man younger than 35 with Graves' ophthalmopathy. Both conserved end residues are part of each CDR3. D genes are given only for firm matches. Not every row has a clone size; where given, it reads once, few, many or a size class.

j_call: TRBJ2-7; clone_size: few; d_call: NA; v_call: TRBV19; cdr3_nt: TGTGCCAGTAGTATAGGAGCAGGGGATTTCGACGAGCAGTACTTC; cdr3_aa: CASSIGAGDFDEQYF
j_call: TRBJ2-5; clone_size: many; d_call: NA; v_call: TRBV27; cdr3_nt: TGTGCCAGCAGTTTACACTATACAAGCCAAGAGACCCAGTACTTC; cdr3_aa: CASSLHYTSQETQYF
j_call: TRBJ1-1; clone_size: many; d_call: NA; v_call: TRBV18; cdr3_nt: TGTGCCAGCTCACCAGCAGGGGCTTCGAACACTGAAGCTTTCTTT; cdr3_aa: CASSPAGASNTEAFF
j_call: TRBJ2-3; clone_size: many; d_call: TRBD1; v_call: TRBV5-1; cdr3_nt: TGCGCCAGCAGCGTGGGACAGCAGATCACAGATACGCAGTATTTT; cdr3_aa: CASSVGQQITDTQYF
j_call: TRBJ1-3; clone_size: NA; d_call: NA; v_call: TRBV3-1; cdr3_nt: TGTGCCAGCAGCCAAATAGGACGTGCTTTCTCTGGAAACACCATATATTTT; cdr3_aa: CASSQIGRAFSGNTIYF
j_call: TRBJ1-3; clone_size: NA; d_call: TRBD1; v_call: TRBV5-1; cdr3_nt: TGCGCCAGCAGCAGAGACAGGGGGCTCGGAAACACCATATATTTT; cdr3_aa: CASSRDRGLGNTIYF
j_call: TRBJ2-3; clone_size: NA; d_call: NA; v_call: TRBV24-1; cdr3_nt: TGTGCCACCAGTTACGGGGGGCCCACAGATACGCAGTATTTT; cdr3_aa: CATSYGGPTDTQYF
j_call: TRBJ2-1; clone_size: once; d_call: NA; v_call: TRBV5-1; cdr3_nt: TGCGCCAGCAGCTTGGTGATCGGGTCCGGGAATGAGCAGTTCTTC; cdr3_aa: CASSLVIGSGNEQFF
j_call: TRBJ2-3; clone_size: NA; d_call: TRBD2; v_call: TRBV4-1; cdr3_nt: TGCGCCAGCAGCCAAGTGTTGGAGCGGGGGAGCACAGATACGCAGTATTTT; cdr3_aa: CASSQVLERGSTDTQYF
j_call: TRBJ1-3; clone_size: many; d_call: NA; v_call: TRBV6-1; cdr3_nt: TGTGCCAGCCACAAGGGGGGAAACACCATATATTTT; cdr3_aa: CASHKGGNTIYF
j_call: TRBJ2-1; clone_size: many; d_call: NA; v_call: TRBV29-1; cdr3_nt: TGCAGCGTTGAGGAACAGAGCTACAATGAGCAGTTCTTC; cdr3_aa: CSVEEQSYNEQFF
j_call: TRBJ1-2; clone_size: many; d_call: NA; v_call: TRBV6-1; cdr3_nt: TGTGCCAGCAGTGAGCAGCCCTATGGCTACACCTTC; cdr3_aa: CASSEQPYGYTF
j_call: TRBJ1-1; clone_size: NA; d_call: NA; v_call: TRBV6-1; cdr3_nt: TGTGCCAGCTGGGCAGGGGAGTTATTCGCTGAAGCTTTCTTT; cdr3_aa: CASWAGELFAEAFF
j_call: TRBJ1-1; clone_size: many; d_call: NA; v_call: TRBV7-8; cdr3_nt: TGTGCCAGCAGCGCAACGGGTAGGAACACTGAAGCTTTCTTT; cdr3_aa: CASSATGRNTEAFF
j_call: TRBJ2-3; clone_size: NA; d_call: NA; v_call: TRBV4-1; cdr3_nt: TGCGCCAGCAGCCAAGCCGTGTGGGATACGCAGTATTTT; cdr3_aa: CASSQAVWDTQYF
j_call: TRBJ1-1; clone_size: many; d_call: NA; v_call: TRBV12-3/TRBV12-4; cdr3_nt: TGTGCCAGCAGTAGCCAACTTTCGGGTTACTCTGAAGCTTTCTTT; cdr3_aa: CASSSQLSGYSEAFF
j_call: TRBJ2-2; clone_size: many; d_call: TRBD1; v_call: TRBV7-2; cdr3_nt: TGTGCCAGCAGGGGGACAGGGAGGACCGGGGAGCTGTTTTTT; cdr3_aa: CASRGTGRTGELFF
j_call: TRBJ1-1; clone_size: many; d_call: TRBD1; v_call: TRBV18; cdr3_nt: TGTGCCAGCTCACCAGAGGTACAGGGGACCACTGAAGCTTTCTTT; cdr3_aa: CASSPEVQGTTEAFF
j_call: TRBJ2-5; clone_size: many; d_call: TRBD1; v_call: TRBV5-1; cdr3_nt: TGCGCCAGCAGCTATCCAACTGGACAGGGGACAGAGACCCAGTACTTC; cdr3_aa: CASSYPTGQGTETQYF
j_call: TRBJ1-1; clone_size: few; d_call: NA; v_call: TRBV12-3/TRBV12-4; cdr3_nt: TGTGCCAGCAGTTTTTTAGTGAACACTGAAGCTTTCTTT; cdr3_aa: CASSFLVNTEAFF
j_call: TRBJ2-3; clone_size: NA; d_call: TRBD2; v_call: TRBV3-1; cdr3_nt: TGTGCCAGCAGCCAACGCGGACTAGCGGGATGGGCAGATACGCAGTATTTT; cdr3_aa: CASSQRGLAGWADTQYF
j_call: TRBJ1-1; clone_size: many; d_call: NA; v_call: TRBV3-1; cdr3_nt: TGTGCCAGCAGCCGGTTGGACACTGAAGCTTTCTTT; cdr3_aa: CASSRLDTEAFF
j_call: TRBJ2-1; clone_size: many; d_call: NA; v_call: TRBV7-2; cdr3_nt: TGTGCCAGCATACCCCGGGACATAATCTACAATGAGCAGTTCTTC; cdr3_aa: CASIPRDIIYNEQFF
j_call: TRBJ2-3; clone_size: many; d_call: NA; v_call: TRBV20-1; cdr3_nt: TGCAGTGCAGGGGGGATAAGCACAGATACGCAGTATTTT; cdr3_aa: CSAGGISTDTQYF
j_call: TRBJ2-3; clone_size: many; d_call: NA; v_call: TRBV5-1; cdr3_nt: TGCGCCAGCACCTGGGGTAGCGGCGCAGATACGCAGTATTTT; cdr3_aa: CASTWGSGADTQYF
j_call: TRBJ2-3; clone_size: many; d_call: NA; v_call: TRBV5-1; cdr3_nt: TGCGCCAGCAGCTTGGTCCCGGGAATTAGCACAGATACGCAGTATTTT; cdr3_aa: CASSLVPGISTDTQYF
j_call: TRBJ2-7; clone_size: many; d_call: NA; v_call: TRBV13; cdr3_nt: TGTGCCAGCAGCTTAAAGGGGGCCTACGAGCAGTACTTC; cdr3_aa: CASSLKGAYEQYF
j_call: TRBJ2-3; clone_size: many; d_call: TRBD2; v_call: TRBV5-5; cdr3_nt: TGTGCCAGCAGCTTGTCTCTAGTGGCGGGAGGGGATACGCAGTATTTT; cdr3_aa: CASSLSLVAGGDTQYF